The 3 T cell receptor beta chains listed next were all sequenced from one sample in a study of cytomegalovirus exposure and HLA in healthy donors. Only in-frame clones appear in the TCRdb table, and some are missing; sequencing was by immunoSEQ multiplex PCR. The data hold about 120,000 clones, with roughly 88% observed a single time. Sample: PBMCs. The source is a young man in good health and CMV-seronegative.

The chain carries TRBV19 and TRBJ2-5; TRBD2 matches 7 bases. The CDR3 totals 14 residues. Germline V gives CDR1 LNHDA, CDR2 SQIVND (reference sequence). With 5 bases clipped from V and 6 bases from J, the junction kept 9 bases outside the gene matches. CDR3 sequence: CASSRYSTSQTQYF. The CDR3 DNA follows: TGTGCCAGTAGTCGGTATTCGACTAGCCAGACCCAGTACTTC.

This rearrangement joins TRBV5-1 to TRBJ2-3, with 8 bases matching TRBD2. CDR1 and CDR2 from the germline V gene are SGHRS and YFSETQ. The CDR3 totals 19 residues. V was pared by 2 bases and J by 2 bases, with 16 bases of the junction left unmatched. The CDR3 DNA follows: TGCGCCAGCAGCTTCGTCCTCCTCGGTAGCGGGACCAACACAGATACGCAGTATTTT. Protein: CASSFVLLGSGTNTDTQYF. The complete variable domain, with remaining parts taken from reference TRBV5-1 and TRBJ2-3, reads KAGVTQTPRYLIKTRGQQVTLSCSPISGHRSVSWYQQTPGQGLQFLFEYFSETQRNKGNFPGRFSGRQFSNSRSEMNVSTLELGDSALYLCASSFVLLGSGTNTDTQYFGPGTRLTVL.

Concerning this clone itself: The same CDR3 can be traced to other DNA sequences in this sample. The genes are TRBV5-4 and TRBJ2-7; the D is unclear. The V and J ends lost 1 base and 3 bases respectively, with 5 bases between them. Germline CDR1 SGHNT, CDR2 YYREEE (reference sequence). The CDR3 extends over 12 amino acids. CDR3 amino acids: CASSLSGYEQYF. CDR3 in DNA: TGTGCCAGCAGCTTGTCAGGCTACGAGCAGTACTTC.